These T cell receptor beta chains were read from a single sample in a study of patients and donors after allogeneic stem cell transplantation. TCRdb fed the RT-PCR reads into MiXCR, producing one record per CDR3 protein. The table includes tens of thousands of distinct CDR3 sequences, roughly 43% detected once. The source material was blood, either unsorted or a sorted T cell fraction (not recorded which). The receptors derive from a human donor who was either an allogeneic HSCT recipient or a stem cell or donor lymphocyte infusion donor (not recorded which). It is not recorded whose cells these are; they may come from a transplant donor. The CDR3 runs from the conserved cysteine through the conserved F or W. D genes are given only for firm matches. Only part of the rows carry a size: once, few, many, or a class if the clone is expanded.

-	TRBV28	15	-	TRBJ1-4	CASSPPTAGNEKLFF	TGTGCCAGCAGTCCCCCGACAGCGGGTAATGAAAAACTGTTTTTT
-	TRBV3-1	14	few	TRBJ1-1	CASSPYGTSTEAFF	TGTGCCAGCAGCCCCTACGGGACAAGTACTGAAGCTTTCTTT
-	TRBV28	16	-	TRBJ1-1	CASSLSRVVLDTEAFF	TGTGCCAGCAGTTTATCGAGAGTCGTGTTGGACACTGAAGCTTTCTTT
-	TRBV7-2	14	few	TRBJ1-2	CASSLEAAFYGYTF	TGTGCCAGCAGCTTAGAAGCAGCATTCTATGGCTACACCTTC
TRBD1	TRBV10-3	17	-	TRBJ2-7	CAISPIGQGAVAYEQYF	TGTGCCATCAGCCCCATAGGACAGGGGGCGGTTGCCTACGAGCAGTACTTC
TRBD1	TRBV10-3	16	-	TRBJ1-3	CAIIAGGLPGGNTIYF	TGTGCCATCATTGCAGGGGGCCTCCCGGGGGGAAACACCATATATTTT
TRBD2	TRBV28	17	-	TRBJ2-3	CASSFQLAARSTDTQYF	TGTGCCAGCAGTTTTCAACTAGCGGCAAGGAGCACAGATACGCAGTATTTT
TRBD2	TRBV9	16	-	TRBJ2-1	CASSGSFGTTYNEQFF	TGTGCCAGCAGCGGCTCCTTCGGGACTACTTACAATGAGCAGTTCTTC
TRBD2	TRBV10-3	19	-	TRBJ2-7	CAISESYRTSGLLAYEQYF	TGTGCCATCAGTGAAAGTTACCGGACTAGCGGGTTATTGGCCTACGAGCAGTACTTC
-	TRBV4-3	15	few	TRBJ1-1	CASSQASTEYTEAFF	TGCGCCAGCAGCCAGGCTTCGACAGAATACACTGAAGCTTTCTTT
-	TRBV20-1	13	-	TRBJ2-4	CSASADAGSTLYF	TGCAGTGCTAGTGCGGATGCGGGCAGTACGTTGTACTTC
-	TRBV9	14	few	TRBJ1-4	CASSAAGPNEKLFF	TGTGCCAGCAGCGCAGCGGGGCCTAATGAAAAACTGTTTTTT
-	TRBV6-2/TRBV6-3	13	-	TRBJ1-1	CASSYPGRTEAFF	TGTGCCAGCAGTTATCCCGGGAGGACTGAAGCTTTCTTT
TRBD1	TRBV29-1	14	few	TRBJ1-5	CSIRTGNSNQPQHF	TGCAGCATCCGGACAGGCAATAGCAATCAGCCCCAGCATTTT
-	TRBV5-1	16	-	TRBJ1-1	CASSLGLQLRDTEAFF	TGCGCCAGCAGCTTGGGCCTCCAACTACGGGACACTGAAGCTTTCTTT
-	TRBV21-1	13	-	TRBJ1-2	CASSKAGRVGYTF	TGTGCCAGCAGCAAAGCAGGCAGGGTTGGCTACACCTTC
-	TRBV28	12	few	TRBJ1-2	CASALQAAGYTF	TGTGCCAGCGCCTTACAGGCGGCTGGCTACACCTTC
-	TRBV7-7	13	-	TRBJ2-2	CASSLKGQGELFF	TGTGCTAGCAGCTTGAAGGGGCAGGGGGAGCTGTTTTTT
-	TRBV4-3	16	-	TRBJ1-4	CASSQNPGLTNEKLFF	TGCGCCAGCAGCCAGAACCCGGGGTTGACTAATGAAAAACTGTTTTTT
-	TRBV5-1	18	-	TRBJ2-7	CASSLQHIVKDSSYEQYF	TGCGCCAGCAGCTTACAACACATCGTTAAGGACTCATCCTACGAGCAGTACTTC
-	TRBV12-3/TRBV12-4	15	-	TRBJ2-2	CASFGGGVRSGELFF	TGTGCCAGCTTTGGTGGGGGAGTGAGGTCCGGGGAGCTGTTTTTT
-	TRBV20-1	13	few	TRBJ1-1	CSARPRINTEAFF	TGCAGTGCTAGACCGCGGATTAACACTGAAGCTTTCTTT
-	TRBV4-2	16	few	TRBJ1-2	CASSHVIGQSNYGYTF	TGTGCCAGCAGCCACGTTATCGGCCAATCTAACTATGGCTACACCTTC
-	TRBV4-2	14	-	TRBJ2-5	CASSQEVEGVTQYF	TGTGCCAGCAGCCAAGAAGTGGAGGGGGTGACCCAGTACTTC
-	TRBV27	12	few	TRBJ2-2	CASSWVAGELFF	TGTGCCAGCAGTTGGGTGGCCGGGGAGCTGTTTTTT
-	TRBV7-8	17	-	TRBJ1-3	CASSLAAGPRSGNTIYF	TGTGCCAGCAGCTTAGCTGCCGGACCGCGCTCTGGAAACACCATATATTTT
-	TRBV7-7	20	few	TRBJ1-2	CASSLLGGYLQGLANYGYTF	TGTGCTAGCAGCTTATTGGGGGGCTACCTTCAGGGGTTGGCTAACTATGGCTACACCTTC
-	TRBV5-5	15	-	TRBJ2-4	CASSLRGVGKNIQYF	TGTGCCAGCAGCCTCAGGGGAGTGGGCAAAAACATTCAGTACTTC
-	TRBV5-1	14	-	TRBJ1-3	CASSLGEPGNTIYF	TGCGCCAGCAGCTTGGGAGAGCCTGGAAACACCATATATTTT
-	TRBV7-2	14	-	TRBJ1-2	CASSLGGGWYGYTF	TGTGCCAGCAGCTTAGGAGGGGGATGGTATGGCTACACCTTC